A selection of T cell receptor beta chains follows, all from one sample in a study of blood T cell repertoires in COVID-19. Sequencing used immunoSEQ multiplex PCR; TCRdb keeps in-frame clones, though not all of them. The sample carries some 150,000 clones, around 83% recorded once. Sequences were obtained from peripheral blood. Every receptor here comes from a woman aged 60 to 75 with acute or convalescent COVID-19. Each CDR3 is given with its conserved first and last residue. The D gene is left open where the match is weak. The size entry is marked missing in some rows and otherwise reads once, few, many or a size class.

V,size,D,J,DNA,CDR3
TRBV2,NA,NA,TRBJ2-7,TGTGCCAGCAGACCGGACAGTGTCTACGAGCAGTACTTC,CASRPDSVYEQYF
TRBV5-6,NA,NA,TRBJ1-3,TGTGCCAGCAGCTTGGTTGATAGCTCTGGAAACACCATATATTTT,CASSLVDSSGNTIYF
TRBV4-2,NA,TRBD2,TRBJ2-2,TGTGCCAGCAGCAAAGCGGGGGTGTCCGGGGAGCTGTTTTTT,CASSKAGVSGELFF
TRBV6-2/TRBV6-3,once,TRBD1,TRBJ2-7,TGTGCCAGCAGCCCCGACAGGGGGCCGAGTCCCTACGAGCAGTACTTC,CASSPDRGPSPYEQYF
TRBV11-3,NA,NA,TRBJ2-7,TGTGCCAGCAGCTTAGGATGGTCAACGGAGGTGGTCACCTACGAGCAGTACTTC,CASSLGWSTEVVTYEQYF
TRBV30,NA,NA,TRBJ1-1,TGTGCCTGGACCCCCCCCCTTACAGGTCAGGTGACTGAAGCTTTCTTT,CAWTPPLTGQVTEAFF
TRBV28,NA,TRBD1,TRBJ1-3,TGTGCCAGCAGTTTACTGGGACAGGGTAGAAACACCATATATTTT,CASSLLGQGRNTIYF
TRBV6-5,once,TRBD1,TRBJ1-1,TGTGCCAGCAGAGGGGGCTGGGGTGAAGCTTTCTTT,CASRGGWGEAFF
TRBV4-3,NA,NA,TRBJ2-1,TGCGCCAGCAGCCAAGAGGGCGGGGCCCCTGGGGGTGAGCAGTTCTTC,CASSQEGGAPGGEQFF
TRBV5-4,NA,NA,TRBJ1-2,TGTGCCAGCAGCTTTGGGGGCCGGCCTAACTATGGCTACACCTTC,CASSFGGRPNYGYTF
TRBV2,NA,TRBD1,TRBJ2-5,TGTGCCAGAACCGGGACAGACCAAGAGACCCAGTACTTC,CARTGTDQETQYF
TRBV24-1,NA,TRBD1,TRBJ1-1,TGTGCCACCAGTGTTTCAGGACAGGGGAACACTGAAGCTTTCTTT,CATSVSGQGNTEAFF
TRBV5-4,NA,NA,TRBJ1-2,TGTGCCAGCAGCTTGGACAGGGCAAACTATGGCTACACCTTC,CASSLDRANYGYTF
TRBV30,few,NA,TRBJ1-2,TGTGCCTGGCTACAGGGATACAACTATGGCTACACCTTC,CAWLQGYNYGYTF
TRBV10-3,NA,TRBD1,TRBJ1-1,TGTGCCATCAGAGGACAGGGGGTAGGTGAAGCTTTCTTT,CAIRGQGVGEAFF
TRBV7-3,NA,NA,TRBJ1-1,TGTGCCAGCAGCCCCTCCACACTGAACACTGAAGCTTTCTTT,CASSPSTLNTEAFF
TRBV7-9,NA,NA,TRBJ2-5,TGTGCCAGCAGCTTCGTCTCTTCGCAAGAGACCCAGTACTTC,CASSFVSSQETQYF
TRBV14,NA,NA,TRBJ2-7,TGTGCCAGCAGCCAAGAAGGGACTGACTCCTACGAGCAGTACTTC,CASSQEGTDSYEQYF
TRBV28,many,NA,TRBJ2-2,TGTGCCAGCAGTTTATTGGGGAGCGCGAACACCGGGGAGCTGTTTTTT,CASSLLGSANTGELFF
TRBV7-9,NA,NA,TRBJ1-1,TGTGCCAGCAGCCCTTTAGGAGTGGCAGGGGTAAGGGCTTTCTTT,CASSPLGVAGVRAFF